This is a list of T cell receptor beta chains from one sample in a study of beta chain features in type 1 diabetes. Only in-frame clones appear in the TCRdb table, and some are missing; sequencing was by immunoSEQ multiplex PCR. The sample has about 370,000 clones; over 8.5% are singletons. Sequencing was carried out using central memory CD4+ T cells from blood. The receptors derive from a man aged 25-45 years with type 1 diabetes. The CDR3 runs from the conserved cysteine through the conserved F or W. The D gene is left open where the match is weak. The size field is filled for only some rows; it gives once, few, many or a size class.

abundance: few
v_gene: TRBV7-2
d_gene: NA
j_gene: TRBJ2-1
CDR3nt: TGTGCCAGCAGCTCCCGACCAGGGCTCGTCTACAATGAGCAGTTCTTC
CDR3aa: CASSSRPGLVYNEQFF

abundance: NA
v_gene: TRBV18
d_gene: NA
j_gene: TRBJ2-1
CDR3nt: TGTGCCAGCTCACCTTTAGGGACGGTCATCTACAATGAGCAGTTCTTC
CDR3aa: CASSPLGTVIYNEQFF

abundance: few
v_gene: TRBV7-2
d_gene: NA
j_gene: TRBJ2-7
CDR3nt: TGTGCCAGCAGCACAGGGACCTACTACGAGCAGTACTTC
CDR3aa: CASSTGTYYEQYF

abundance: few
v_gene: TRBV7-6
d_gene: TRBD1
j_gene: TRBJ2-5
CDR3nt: TGTGCCAGCAGCTTGCCGGGACAGGGGGCAGGAGAGACCCAGTACTTC
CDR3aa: CASSLPGQGAGETQYF

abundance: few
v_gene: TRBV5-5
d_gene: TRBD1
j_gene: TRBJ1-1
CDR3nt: TGTGCCAGCAGCCCCCGGGACAGGTCGGACACTGAAGCTTTCTTT
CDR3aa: CASSPRDRSDTEAFF

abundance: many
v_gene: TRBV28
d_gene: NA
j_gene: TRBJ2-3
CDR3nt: TGTGCCAGCAGTTTGCAGTCAGATACGCAGTATTTT
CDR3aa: CASSLQSDTQYF

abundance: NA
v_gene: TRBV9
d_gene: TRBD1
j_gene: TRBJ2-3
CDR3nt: TGTGCCAGCAGCGAGACGACAGGGGGCTCTGGCACAGATACGCAGTATTTT
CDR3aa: CASSETTGGSGTDTQYF

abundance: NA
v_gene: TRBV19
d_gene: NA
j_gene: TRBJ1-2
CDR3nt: TGTGCCAGTAGTATATCCGGGACGACGGGCAACTATGGCTACACCTTC
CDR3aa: CASSISGTTGNYGYTF

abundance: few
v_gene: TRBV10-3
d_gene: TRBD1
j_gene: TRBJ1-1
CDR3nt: TGTGCCATCAGTGCGACAGGGGCTCAAACTGAAGCTTTCTTT
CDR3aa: CAISATGAQTEAFF

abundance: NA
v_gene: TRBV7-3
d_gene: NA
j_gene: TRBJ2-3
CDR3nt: TGTGCCAGCAGCTTAAGGGGCGGGAGCACAGATACGCAGTATTTT
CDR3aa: CASSLRGGSTDTQYF

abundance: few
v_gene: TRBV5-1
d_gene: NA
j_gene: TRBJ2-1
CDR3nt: TGCGCCAGCAGGTTGGAGGGAAGGCAGTTCTTC
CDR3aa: CASRLEGRQFF

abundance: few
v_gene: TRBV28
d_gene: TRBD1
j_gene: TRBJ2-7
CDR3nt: TGTGCCAGCAGTTTAGGGACAGGGGTCGGGCAGTACTTC
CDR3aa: CASSLGTGVGQYF

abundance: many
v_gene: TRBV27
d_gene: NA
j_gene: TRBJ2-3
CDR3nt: TGTGCCACCCTGACAGACGCGGATACGCAGTATTTT
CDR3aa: CATLTDADTQYF

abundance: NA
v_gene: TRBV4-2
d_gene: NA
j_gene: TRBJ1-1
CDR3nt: TGTGCCAGCAGCCCGGGGGACGTGGCTGAAGCTTTCTTT
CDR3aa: CASSPGDVAEAFF

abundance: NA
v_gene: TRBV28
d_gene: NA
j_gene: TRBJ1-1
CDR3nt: TGTGCCAGCAGAACCGGACTGAACACTGAAGCTTTCTTT
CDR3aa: CASRTGLNTEAFF

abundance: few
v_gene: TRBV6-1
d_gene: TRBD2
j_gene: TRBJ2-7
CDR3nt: TGTGCCATCAGTGAAGCGAAAGTGGGGTTAGCGGGAATCCACGAGCAGTACTTC
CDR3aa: CAISEAKVGLAGIHEQYF

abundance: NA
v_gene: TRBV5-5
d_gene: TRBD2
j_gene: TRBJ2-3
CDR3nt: TGTGCCAGCAGTCTTAGCGGGAGACCGGGAGATACGCAGTATTTT
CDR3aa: CASSLSGRPGDTQYF

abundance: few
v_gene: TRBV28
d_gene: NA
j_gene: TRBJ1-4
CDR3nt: TGTGCCAGCAGTCCCCGATCGGGTTGGGTCACTAATGAAAAACTGTTTTTT
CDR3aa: CASSPRSGWVTNEKLFF

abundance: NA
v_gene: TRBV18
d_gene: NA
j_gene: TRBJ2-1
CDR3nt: TGTGCCAGCTCACCAGGGGACCGACGGGATGAGCAGTTCTTC
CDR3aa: CASSPGDRRDEQFF

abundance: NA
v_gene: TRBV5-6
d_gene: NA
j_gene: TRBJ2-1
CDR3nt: TGTGCCAGCAGCCAGGGGAGCTCCTACAATGAGCAGTTCTTC
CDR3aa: CASSQGSSYNEQFF

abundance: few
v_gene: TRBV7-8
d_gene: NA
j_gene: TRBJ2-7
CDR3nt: TGTGCCAGCAGCTTACTAGAAGGCTACGAGCAGTACTTC
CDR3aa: CASSLLEGYEQYF

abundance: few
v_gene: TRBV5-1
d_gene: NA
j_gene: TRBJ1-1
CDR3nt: TGCGCCAGCAGCTTGTATGGGGAAAACACTGAAGCTTTCTTT
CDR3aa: CASSLYGENTEAFF

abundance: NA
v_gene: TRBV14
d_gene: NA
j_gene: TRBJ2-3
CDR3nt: TGTGCCAGTCGCGGGCTCCCCTTCACAGATACGCAGTATTTT
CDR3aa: CASRGLPFTDTQYF

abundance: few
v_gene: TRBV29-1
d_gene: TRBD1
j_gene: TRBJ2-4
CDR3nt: TGCAGCGTTGGAGTAGGGACAGGGGTGAACATTCAGTACTTC
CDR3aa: CSVGVGTGVNIQYF

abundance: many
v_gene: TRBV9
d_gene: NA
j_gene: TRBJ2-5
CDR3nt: TGTGCCAGCAGCGTACCAGGGCGAGAGACCCAGTACTTC
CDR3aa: CASSVPGRETQYF

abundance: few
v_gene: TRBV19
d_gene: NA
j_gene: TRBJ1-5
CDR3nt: TGTGCCAGCGGGGAGAATTATAGGGGGAATCAGCCCCAGCATTTT
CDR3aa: CASGENYRGNQPQHF

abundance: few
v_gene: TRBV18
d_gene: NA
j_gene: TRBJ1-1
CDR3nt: TGTGCCAGCTCAACACAAACCGGGACGGGGAACACTGAAGCTTTCTTT
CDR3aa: CASSTQTGTGNTEAFF

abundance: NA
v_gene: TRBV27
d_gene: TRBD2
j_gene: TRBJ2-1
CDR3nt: TGTGCCAGCAGACAAAATAGCGGGTACAATGAGCAGTTCTTC
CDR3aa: CASRQNSGYNEQFF

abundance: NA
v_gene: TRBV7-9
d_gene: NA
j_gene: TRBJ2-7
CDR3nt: TGTGCCAGCAGCTTTTCCCCGCTTTGGGAGCAGTACTTC
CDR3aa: CASSFSPLWEQYF

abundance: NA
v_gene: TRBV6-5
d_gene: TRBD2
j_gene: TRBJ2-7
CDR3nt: TGTGCCAGCAAACAGCGGGAGGGATTCTCCTACGAGCAGTACTTC
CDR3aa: CASKQREGFSYEQYF

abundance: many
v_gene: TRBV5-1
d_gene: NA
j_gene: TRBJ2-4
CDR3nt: TGCGCCAGCAGCTCCCAAGGCGGGGCGGACATTCAGTACTTC
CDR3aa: CASSSQGGADIQYF

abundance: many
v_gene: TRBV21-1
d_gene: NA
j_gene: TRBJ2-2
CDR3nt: TGTGCCAGAGGGGACAGACCGAACACCGGGGAGCTGTTTTTT
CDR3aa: CARGDRPNTGELFF

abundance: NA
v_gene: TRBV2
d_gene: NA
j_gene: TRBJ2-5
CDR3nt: TGTGCCAGCAGCCGGGCCCTTCGGGAGACCCAGTACTTC
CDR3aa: CASSRALRETQYF

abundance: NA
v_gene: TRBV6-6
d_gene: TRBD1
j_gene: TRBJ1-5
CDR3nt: TGTGCCAGCAGGACAGGGTATGACCAGCCCCAGCATTTT
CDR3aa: CASRTGYDQPQHF

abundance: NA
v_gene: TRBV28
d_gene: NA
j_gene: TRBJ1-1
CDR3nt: TGTGCCAGCAGTTCGGCAGGGGCTACCACTGAAGCTTTCTTT
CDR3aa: CASSSAGATTEAFF

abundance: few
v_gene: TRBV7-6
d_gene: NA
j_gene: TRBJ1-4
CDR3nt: TGTGCCAGCAGCTTTTTAGGGGGGGCGGGGGAAAAACTGTTTTTT
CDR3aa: CASSFLGGAGEKLFF

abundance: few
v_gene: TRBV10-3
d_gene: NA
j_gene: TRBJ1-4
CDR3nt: TGTGCCATCAGTGAGTCTAAGGGCGCGGATCATGAAAAACTGTTTTTT
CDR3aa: CAISESKGADHEKLFF

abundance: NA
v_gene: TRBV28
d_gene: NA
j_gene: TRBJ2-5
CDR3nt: TGTGCCAGCAGTTCCCCAGGGAGAGGGGAGACCCAGTACTTC
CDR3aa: CASSSPGRGETQYF

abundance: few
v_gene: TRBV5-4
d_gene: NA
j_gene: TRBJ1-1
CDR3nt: TGTGCCAGCAGCTTGGGGTATGGTGAAGCTTTCTTT
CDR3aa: CASSLGYGEAFF

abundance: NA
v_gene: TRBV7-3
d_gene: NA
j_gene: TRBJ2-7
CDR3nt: TGTGCCAGCAGCCCAACCGGGGCCGAAGGGAGGAACGAGCAGTACTTC
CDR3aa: CASSPTGAEGRNEQYF

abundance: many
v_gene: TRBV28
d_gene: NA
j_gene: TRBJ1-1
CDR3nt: TGTGCCAGCAGTTCCCCCCAGGGATGGACTGAAGCTTTCTTT
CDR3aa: CASSSPQGWTEAFF

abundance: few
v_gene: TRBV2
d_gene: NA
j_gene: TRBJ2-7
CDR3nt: TGTGCCAGCAGGAGGACCTACGAGCAGTACTTC
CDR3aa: CASRRTYEQYF

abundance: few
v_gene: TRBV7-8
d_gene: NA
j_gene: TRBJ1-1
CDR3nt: TGTGCCAGCAGCTCCGGACAGAATACTGAAGCTTTCTTT
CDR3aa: CASSSGQNTEAFF

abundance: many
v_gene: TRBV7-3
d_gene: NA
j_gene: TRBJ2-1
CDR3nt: TGTGCCAGCAGCTTACAGAGCGATACCTACAATGAGCAGTTCTTC
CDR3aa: CASSLQSDTYNEQFF